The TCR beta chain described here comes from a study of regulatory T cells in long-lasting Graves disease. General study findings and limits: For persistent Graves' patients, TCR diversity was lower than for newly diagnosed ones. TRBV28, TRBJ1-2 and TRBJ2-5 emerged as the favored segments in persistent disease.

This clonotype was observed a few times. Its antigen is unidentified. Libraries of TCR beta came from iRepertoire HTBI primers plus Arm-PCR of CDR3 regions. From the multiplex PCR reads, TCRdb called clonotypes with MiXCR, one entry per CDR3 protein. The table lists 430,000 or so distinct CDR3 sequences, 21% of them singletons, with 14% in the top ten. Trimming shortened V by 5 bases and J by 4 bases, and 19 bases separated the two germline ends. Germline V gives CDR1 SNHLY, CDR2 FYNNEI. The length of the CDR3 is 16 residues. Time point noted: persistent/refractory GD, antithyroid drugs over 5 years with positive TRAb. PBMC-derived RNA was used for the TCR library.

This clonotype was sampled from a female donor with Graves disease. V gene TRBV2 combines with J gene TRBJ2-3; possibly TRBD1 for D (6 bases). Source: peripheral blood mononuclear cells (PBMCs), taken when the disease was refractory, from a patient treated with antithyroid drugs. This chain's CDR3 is CASSPEPTGRSDTQYF. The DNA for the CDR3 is TGTGCCAGCAGTCCAGAACCAACAGGGAGATCAGATACGCAGTATTTT.